The 24 T cell receptor beta chains below were found in one sample sequenced in a study of shared clonotypes between healthy human individuals. Produced via immunoSEQ multiplex PCR; TCRdb's table is partial and in-frame only. The profile covers about 300,000 clones, with around 67% appearing a single time and 9% to 12% taken by the ten largest. Sequencing was performed on memory CD4+ T cells sorted from blood. Noted subset: CD45RA-negative fraction. The receptors stem from a young man in good health.

The V call is TRBV5-4, the J call TRBJ2-5; possible D gene TRBD1, 5 bases. Germline assignment: CDR1 SGHNT and CDR2 YYREEE (reference sequence). V lost 0 bases, J lost 5 bases, and 14 bases lay in between. This CDR3 comprises 15 residues. The CDR3 nucleotides are TGTGCCAGCAGCTTGGACAGCAGGGCAAGGGAGACCCAGTACTTC. Its translation: CASSLDSRARETQYF.

The chain couples TRBV11-3 to TRBJ2-1; 8 bases match TRBD2. Per the germline V gene, CDR1 is SGHNT and CDR2 is YENEEA. V shed 0 bases and J 5 bases; nucleotides not matched to a gene: 9. CDR3 length: 17 residues. In DNA form, the CDR3 reads TGTGCCAGCAGCTTAGATTCCTTTAGCGGGGTTCACAATGAGCAGTTCTTC. It is translated as CASSLDSFSGVHNEQFF.

This chain links TRBV19 with TRBJ1-1; 8 bases align to TRBD1. The CDR3 runs 15 residues. Germline lookup yields CDR1 LNHDA and CDR2 SQIVND (reference sequence). V trimming: 3 bases; J trimming: 2 bases; junction bases outside the gene matches: 5. DNA of the CDR3: TGTGCCAGTAGTATTCCAGGGGGCACTAACACTGAAGCTTTCTTT. Its translation: CASSIPGGTNTEAFF.

The rearrangement joins TRBV7-9 to TRBJ1-1, with D uncertain. Trimming shortened V by 1 base and J by 2 bases, and 5 bases separated the two germline ends. There are 13 residues in the CDR3. The germline gives CDR1 SEHNR, CDR2 FQNEAQ (reference sequence). The CDR3 protein is CASSLVGNTEAFF. The CDR3, as DNA: TGTGCCAGCAGCTTAGTGGGTAACACTGAAGCTTTCTTT.

The V gene is TRBV19, the J gene TRBJ1-2; D is perhaps TRBD1 (6 bases). The V and J ends lost 3 bases and 6 bases respectively, with 17 bases between them. Looked up from germline, CDR1 is LNHDA and CDR2 is SQIVND (reference sequence). CDR3 length: 15 amino acids. The CDR3 DNA reads TGTGCCAGTAGTATGTACACTCCTGGGGGCGATGGCTACACCTTC. It codes for CASSMYTPGGDGYTF.

This chain joins TRBV7-9 and TRBJ2-1; D unresolved. Germline V gives CDR1 SEHNR, CDR2 FQNEAQ (reference sequence). V was shortened by 5 bases and J by 4 bases, with 12 bases between the two germline ends. The CDR3 spans 14 residues. The CDR3 spells CASSASSIYNEQFF. As DNA, the CDR3 is TGTGCCAGCAGCGCCTCGAGCATTTACAATGAGCAGTTCTTC.

The V call is TRBV7-8, the J call TRBJ2-3, with D possibly TRBD1 on 6 matching bases. This CDR3 contains 14 residues. Germline V lookup: CDR1 SGHVS, CDR2 FQNEAQ. Deletions cut 1 base from V and 8 bases from J, with 13 bases between. Here the CDR3 reads CASSLDEAQGTQYF. The CDR3 DNA reads as TGTGCCAGCAGCTTAGACGAGGCACAGGGTACGCAGTATTTT.

This rearrangement joins TRBV2 to TRBJ2-5; TRBD2 matches 8 bases. Germline CDR1 reads SNHLY; CDR2 reads FYNNEI. The length of the CDR3 is 15 residues. V lost 6 bases and J lost 1; bases outside the gene matches: 7. The CDR3 here is CASRPTSAIQETQYF. CDR3 DNA: TGTGCCAGCAGACCGACTAGCGCAATCCAAGAGACCCAGTACTTC. Full variable domain (remainder filled in from reference TRBV2 and TRBJ2-5): EPEVTQTPSHQVTQMGQEVILRCVPISNHLYFYWYRQILGQKVEFLVSFYNNEISEKSEIFDDQFSVERPDGSNFTLKIRSTKLEDSAMYFCASRPTSAIQETQYFGPGTRLLVL.

This chain links TRBV10-3 with TRBJ2-7; TRBD2 might be the D (5 bases). Germline V gene lookup returns CDR1 ENHRY and CDR2 SYGVKD. CDR3 length equals 15 residues. V dropped 6 bases and J dropped 2 bases, with 17 bases sitting between them. The CDR3: CAISDSRSGTYEQYF. The CDR3 DNA sequence: TGTGCCATCAGCGATTCGAGAAGCGGAACCTACGAGCAGTACTTC.

The chain carries TRBV2 and TRBJ2-3, with TRBD2 as a possible D gene (6 bases). CDR3 length equals 14 residues. Germline lookup yields CDR1 SNHLY and CDR2 FYNNEI. V gave up 4 bases and J gave up 3 bases, with 11 bases separating them. The CDR3 protein is CASSVGDLTDTQYF. The DNA for the CDR3 is TGTGCCAGCAGTGTGGGGGACTTGACAGATACGCAGTATTTT.

The gene calls are TRBV5-1 and TRBJ2-3; the match to TRBD2 covers 9 bases. V gave up 0 bases and J gave up 2 bases; unmatched junction bases: 7. Germline V gene lookup returns CDR1 SGHRS and CDR2 YFSETQ. The CDR3 totals 17 residues. The CDR3 spells CASSLGAGTSLTDTQYF. The DNA for the CDR3 is TGCGCCAGCAGCTTGGGGGCCGGGACTAGCCTCACAGATACGCAGTATTTT.

The chain uses TRBV2 and TRBJ2-1, with TRBD2 identical over 9 bases. This CDR3 has 15 residues. The trim removed 4 bases at V and 8 bases at J, leaving 9 bases unmatched. Germline CDR1 and CDR2: SNHLY and FYNNEI. The CDR3 sequence: CASSVSGSWVYEQFF. The CDR3 DNA sequence: TGTGCCAGCAGTGTTAGCGGGAGTTGGGTCTATGAGCAGTTCTTC.

The chain uses TRBV6-5 and TRBJ2-1, with 7 nucleotides matching TRBD1. The CDR3 loop spans 14 amino acids. V gave up 6 bases and J gave up 7 bases; unmatched junction bases: 9. Germline CDR1 reads MNHEY; CDR2 reads SVGAGI. The CDR3 loop reads CASSLDRVGNEQFF. The CDR3 nucleotides read TGTGCCAGCAGCCTAGACAGGGTTGGGAATGAGCAGTTCTTC.

The rearrangement links TRBV5-1 to TRBJ2-3; no clear D gene. Germline V gives CDR1 SGHRS, CDR2 YFSETQ. This CDR3 is built from 16 residues. The germline V and J ends were trimmed by 1 base and 1 base, with 13 bases remaining between them. CDR3 loop: CASSLLARLGTDTQYF. The CDR3 DNA follows: TGCGCCAGCAGCTTGTTGGCCCGTCTCGGCACAGATACGCAGTATTTT.

CDR3 sequence: CASSTRLGRYYNEQFF. CDR3 DNA sequence: TGTGCCAGCAGCACCCGTCTCGGGAGGTACTACAATGAGCAGTTCTTC. This chain links TRBV11-2 with TRBJ2-1, with 7 bases that match TRBD2. CDR3 length: 16 residues. Per germline, CDR1 SGHAT and CDR2 FQNNGV. V lost 5 bases, J lost 3 bases, and 10 bases stayed unmatched.

The chain links TRBV10-2 to TRBJ1-4; TRBD1 aligns across 8 bases. Germline V gene data show CDR1 as WSHSY and CDR2 as SAAADI. Trimming removed 5 bases from V and 4 bases from J; junction bases left unmatched: 3. This CDR3 comprises 14 residues. The CDR3 sequence is CASSNRGNNEKLFF. CDR3 coding DNA: TGCGCCAGCAGTAACAGGGGGAATAATGAAAAACTGTTTTTT.

The rearrangement joins TRBV6-6 to TRBJ1-1; D uncertain. The CDR3 consists of 14 residues. Germline V gene sequence: CDR1 MNHNY, CDR2 SVGAGI (reference sequence). Trimming removed 7 bases at V and 5 bases at J, with 17 bases between. The CDR3 DNA follows: TGTGCCAGCACCATGGACCGGACCGGGACTGAAGCTTTCTTT. Protein product: CASTMDRTGTEAFF.

This clone appeared a few times. The chain carries TRBV28 and TRBJ1-4; TRBD1 might be the D (5 bases). The germline gives CDR1 MDHEN, CDR2 SYDVKM. V was trimmed by 5 bases and J by 14 bases, leaving 21 bases between them. This CDR3 is built from 14 residues. In nucleotides, the CDR3 is TGTGCCAGCAGTCCCCTAAGGAAGGCCTGGGGGCTGTTTTTT. Translated: CASSPLRKAWGLFF.

The CDR3 reads CSAESGNTIYF. The CDR3 nucleotides are TGCAGTGCCGAGTCCGGAAACACCATATATTTT. This chain connects TRBV20-1 to TRBJ1-3; D is uncertain. Between the trimmed V and J ends, which lost 6 bases and 4 bases, there was a span of 7 bases. The CDR3 runs to 11 residues. CDR1 and CDR2 (germline): DFQATT, SNEGSKA (reference sequence).

J is TRBJ1-6 and V is TRBV6-6; D is ambiguous. Trimming stripped 5 bases from V and 6 bases from J, with 17 bases between. The CDR3 has 16 amino acids. Germline V gene sequence: CDR1 MNHNY, CDR2 SVGAGI (reference sequence). The CDR3 region has the DNA TGTGCCAGCAGTCCGCCCTTGGACCTCCTTAATTCACCCCTCCACTTT. Translation: CASSPPLDLLNSPLHF.

V is TRBV30 and J is TRBJ1-2; 10 positions match TRBD1. Trimming at V came to 5 bases and at J to 7 bases, leaving 7 bases not matched to a gene. The CDR3 loop spans 13 amino acids. Germline V CDR1 and CDR2: GTSNPN, SVGIG (reference sequence). CDR3 DNA sequence: TGTGCCTGGTCGGACAGGGGGTTCGGTGGCTACACCTTC. Its protein is CAWSDRGFGGYTF.

In its sample, this clone was seen once. The rearrangement joins TRBV7-9 to TRBJ2-7; a weak D match, TRBD1 (6 bases). Germline CDR1 and CDR2: SEHNR and FQNEAQ (reference sequence). CDR3 length equals 15 residues. V dropped 5 bases and J dropped 3 bases, with 17 bases sitting between them. The DNA for the CDR3 is TGTGCCAGCAGCCTAGGCCCCACAGGGTACTACGAGCAGTACTTC. Residues: CASSLGPTGYYEQYF.

The gene calls are TRBV19 and TRBJ2-2; tentatively, D is TRBD1 (5 bases). Germline V gives CDR1 LNHDA, CDR2 SQIVND (reference sequence). V lost 6 bases to trimming and J lost 2 bases, with 10 bases between them. The CDR3 length is 14 residues. CDR3 bases: TGTGCCAGTAGGCCACAGGTTAACACCGGGGAGCTGTTTTTT. It specifies CASRPQVNTGELFF.

The V call is TRBV11-2, the J call TRBJ2-3; D gene uncertain. In germline, CDR1 is SGHAT, CDR2 FQNNGV. V lost 5 bases and J lost 7, with 10 bases in between. The CDR3 has 12 amino acids. The CDR3 is CASSLTPYTQYF. Written as DNA, the CDR3 is TGTGCCAGCAGCCTTACTCCGTATACGCAGTATTTT.